The 12 T cell receptor beta chains given below trace back to one sample, sequenced in a study of beta chain features in type 1 diabetes. The isolated RNA, all of it, was reverse transcribed, so expressed TCRB transcripts were what got sequenced. Profiled with immunoSEQ multiplex PCR; TCRdb holds only in-frame clones, not every one. The table includes around 330,000 clones, about 11% detected once. Sequenced sample: naive CD4+ T cells from blood. All receptors derive from a woman aged 25 to 45 in good health.

This clone was found a few times. The V and J genes are TRBV28 and TRBJ2-3, with D perhaps TRBD1 (6 bases). The V end was cut by 3 bases, the J end by 2 bases, with 12 bases between. This CDR3 has 15 residues. Germline V gene data show CDR1 as MDHEN and CDR2 as SYDVKM. In nucleotides, the CDR3 is TGTGCCAGCAGTTTTACACAGGGCCTCACAGATACGCAGTATTTT. Translated, it gives CASSFTQGLTDTQYF.

This clone was counted only a few times. The chain couples TRBV7-9 to TRBJ1-1; weak D call: TRBD1 (5 bases). Trimming took 5 bases from V and 0 from J, leaving 16 bases between them. The CDR3 runs 16 residues. Germline values: CDR1 SEHNR, CDR2 FQNEAQ (reference sequence). The CDR3 DNA sequence: TGTGCCAGCAGCCTCTGGAGTAGGGGCCTGAACACTGAAGCTTTCTTT. Its translation: CASSLWSRGLNTEAFF.

This clone was counted only a few times. The DNA of the CDR3 is TGTGCCAGCAGTTTGGGACTCTCCACGGACGATCAAGAGACCCAGTACTTC. Amino acids: CASSLGLSTDDQETQYF. V is TRBV28 and J is TRBJ2-5, with D maybe TRBD2 (6 bases). This CDR3 has 17 residues. Germline V gives CDR1 MDHEN, CDR2 SYDVKM. V shed 3 bases and J shed 2 bases, with 19 bases lying between them.

This chain joins TRBV28 and TRBJ2-7; 7 bases align to TRBD1. Trimming cost V 4 bases and J 2 bases; bases outside gene matches: 5. The CDR3 is made up of 14 amino acids. In germline, CDR1 is MDHEN, CDR2 SYDVKM. CDR3 bases: TGTGCCAGCAGTTCTCCCGGGACAGCCTACGAGCAGTACTTC. Its translation: CASSSPGTAYEQYF.

This clone was counted only a few times. The rearrangement links TRBV5-4 to TRBJ2-5; 10 positions match TRBD1. V was pared by 3 bases and J by 3 bases, with 14 bases of the junction left unmatched. CDR1 and CDR2 (germline): SGHNT, YYREEE (reference sequence). The CDR3 is made up of 18 amino acids. In DNA form, the CDR3 reads TGTGCCAGCAGCTCTGAAGTTTTGCAGACAGGGGGCGAAGAGACCCAGTACTTC. It codes for CASSSEVLQTGGEETQYF.

The V and J genes are TRBV18 and TRBJ2-7; 8 bases are a match to TRBD2. The junction had 10 bases not matched to a gene; V was cut back by 5 bases and J by 1 base. The CDR3 totals 16 residues. Germline V gene lookup returns CDR1 KGHSH and CDR2 LQKENI. DNA for the CDR3: TGTGCCAGCTCAGGGAGGAAGACTAGCGAGTCCTACGAGCAGTACTTC. It is translated as CASSGRKTSESYEQYF.

J is TRBJ1-5 and V is TRBV29-1, with D tentatively TRBD1 (5 bases). The CDR3 totals 14 residues. V was pared by 5 bases and J by 5 bases, with 16 bases between. CDR1 is SQVTM, CDR2 ANQGSEA, per germline. The CDR3 is CSVKHETGDQPQHF. CDR3 nucleotides: TGCAGCGTTAAACATGAGACGGGGGATCAGCCCCAGCATTTT.

J is TRBJ2-7 and V is TRBV29-1, with D perhaps TRBD2 (5 bases). CDR1 is SQVTM and CDR2 is ANQGSEA in the germline V gene. V lost 4 bases and J 1 base, leaving 11 bases between the germline ends. The CDR3 contains 13 residues. CDR3 DNA: TGCAGCGTTGTGGCTAGCAGTTCCTACGAGCAGTACTTC. Translated: CSVVASSSYEQYF.

This clone was seen only a few times. The rearrangement links TRBV4-2 to TRBJ2-5, with no clear D. The germline V gene encodes CDR1 LGHNA and CDR2 YNFKEQ. The V and J ends lost 3 bases and 2 bases respectively, with 10 bases between them. There are 14 residues in the CDR3. The CDR3 DNA sequence: TGTGCCAGCAGCCAGATGTCACAGCAAGAGACCCAGTACTTC. This encodes CASSQMSQQETQYF.

This clone turned up a few times. The CDR3 loop is CASSVTSGRTVYNEQFF. Here the CDR3 DNA reads TGTGCCAGCAGTGTCACTAGCGGGAGGACGGTTTACAATGAGCAGTTCTTC. The chain couples TRBV28 to TRBJ2-1, with 12 positions matching TRBD2. CDR1 MDHEN and CDR2 SYDVKM come from the germline V gene. With 5 bases clipped from V and 4 bases from J, the junction kept 9 bases outside the gene matches. CDR3 length equals 17 residues.

A remark on this clone: Different DNA sequences within this sample yield the same CDR3. This chain connects TRBV7-2 to TRBJ2-5; 11 bases are a match to TRBD2. The germline CDR1 and CDR2 sequences are SGHTA and FQGNSA. V gave up 1 base and J gave up 5 bases; unmatched junction bases: 3. The CDR3 contains 15 residues. The DNA for the CDR3 is TGTGCCAGCAGCTTAGTAGCGGGAGGGGGCGAGACCCAGTACTTC. It codes for CASSLVAGGGETQYF.

The gene calls are TRBV5-4 and TRBJ2-1; the match to TRBD2 covers 9 bases. V trimming: 4 bases; J trimming: 7 bases; junction bases outside the gene matches: 12. CDR1 is SGHNT and CDR2 is YYREEE in the germline V gene (reference sequence). The CDR3 loop spans 16 amino acids. The CDR3 coding sequence is TGTGCCAGCAGCCAAGAATTAGCGGGAGTGAAGAATGAGCAGTTCTTC. Its translation is CASSQELAGVKNEQFF.